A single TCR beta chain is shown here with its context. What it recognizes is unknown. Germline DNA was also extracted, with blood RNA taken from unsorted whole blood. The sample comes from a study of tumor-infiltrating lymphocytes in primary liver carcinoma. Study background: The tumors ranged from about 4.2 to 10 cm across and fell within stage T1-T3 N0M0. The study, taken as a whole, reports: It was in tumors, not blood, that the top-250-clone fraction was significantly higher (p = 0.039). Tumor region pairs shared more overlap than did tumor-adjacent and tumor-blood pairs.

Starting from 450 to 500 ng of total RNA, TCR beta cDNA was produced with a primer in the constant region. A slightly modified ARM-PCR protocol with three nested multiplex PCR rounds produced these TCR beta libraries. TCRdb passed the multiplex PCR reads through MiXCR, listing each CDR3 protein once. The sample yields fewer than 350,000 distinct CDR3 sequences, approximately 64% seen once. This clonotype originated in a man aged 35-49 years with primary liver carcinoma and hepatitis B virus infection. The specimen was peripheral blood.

This CDR3 is CASTTLREAGLAGGVSYNEQFF. The CDR3 DNA reads as TGTGCCAGCACCACGTTACGGGAAGCGGGACTAGCGGGAGGTGTCTCCTACAATGAGCAGTTCTTC. The chain is built from TRBV6-7 and TRBJ2-1; TRBD2 aligns across 15 bases. TRBV6-7 is designated an ORF whose function remains uncertain. Trimming removed 7 bases from V and 0 bases from J; junction bases left unmatched: 19. CDR3 length equals 22 residues.